Listed below are T cell receptor beta chains from one sample, sequenced in a study of T-cell memory formation after mild COVID-19. MiXCR, applied by TCRdb to the 5' RACE reads, yields one record per CDR3 protein. The table lists fewer than 700,000 distinct CDR3 sequences, under 20% of them singletons. Sequencing input: PBMCs or a T cell subset sorted from them (not recorded which). The receptors come from an adult woman who had mild COVID-19 (a few samples of this study predate the infection). Cell type and time point are not known. CDR3s include the opening cysteine and the closing phenylalanine or tryptophan. The D gene is left open where the match is weak. Not every row has a clone size; where given, it reads once, few, many or a size class.

CDR3 | DNA | V | length | size | J | D
CASSPVVQDFIGVQYF | TGTGCCAGCAGCCCCGTAGTACAGGACTTCATAGGGGTCCAGTACTTC | TRBV6-5 | 16 | few | TRBJ2-5 | NA
CASSQGVQNLPYEQYF | TGTGCCAGCAGCCAAGGAGTCCAAAACCTGCCCTACGAGCAGTACTTC | TRBV4-2 | 16 | few | TRBJ2-7 | NA
CSAPEASGRAYEQYF | TGCAGTGCCCCGGAGGCTAGCGGGAGGGCCTACGAGCAGTACTTC | TRBV20-1 | 15 | NA | TRBJ2-7 | TRBD2
CASSFRGASNEQFF | TGCGCCAGCAGCTTCCGGGGGGCCTCCAATGAGCAGTTCTTC | TRBV5-1 | 14 | NA | TRBJ2-1 | NA
CASSLGAADYGYTF | TGTGCCAGCAGCTTAGGGGCAGCCGACTATGGCTACACCTTC | TRBV7-3 | 14 | NA | TRBJ1-2 | NA
CASSLGLDFTDTQYF | TGCGCCAGCAGCTTGGGGCTCGATTTCACAGATACGCAGTATTTT | TRBV5-1 | 15 | once | TRBJ2-3 | NA
CASSDGGAAGYTF | TGTGCCAGCAGCGACGGGGGGGCGGCTGGCTACACCTTC | TRBV9 | 13 | few | TRBJ1-2 | NA
CASSRDQGYEQYF | TGTGCCAGCAGCCGGGATCAGGGGTACGAGCAGTACTTC | TRBV5-5 | 13 | few | TRBJ2-7 | NA
CASSQQGRSQETQYF | TGTGCCAGCAGCCAACAGGGAAGATCCCAAGAGACCCAGTACTTC | TRBV3-1 | 15 | few | TRBJ2-5 | NA
CASINSRRGIDEQFF | TGTGCCAGCATCAACAGTCGGCGCGGGATCGATGAGCAGTTCTTC | TRBV6-5 | 15 | NA | TRBJ2-1 | NA
CASSQGGLAGGLGGNEQFF | TGCGCCAGCAGCCAGGGAGGACTAGCGGGAGGGCTAGGAGGCAATGAGCAGTTCTTC | TRBV4-3 | 19 | NA | TRBJ2-1 | TRBD2
CASSLRGGRRPDTQYF | TGTGCCAGCAGTTTAAGGGGAGGGAGACGCCCAGATACGCAGTATTTT | TRBV7-2 | 16 | NA | TRBJ2-3 | TRBD2
CASSYSRNRYYSSYEQYF | TGTGCCAGCAGTTACTCAAGGAATCGATACTATAGCTCCTACGAGCAGTACTTC | TRBV6-5 | 18 | NA | TRBJ2-7 | NA
CASSHRGYTEAFF | TGTGCCAGCAGTCACAGGGGGTACACTGAAGCTTTCTTT | TRBV6-6 | 13 | few | TRBJ1-1 | TRBD1
CASSLVPGVGGTQYF | TGTGCCAGCAGCTTAGTTCCGGGAGTAGGCGGGACCCAGTACTTC | TRBV7-3 | 15 | many | TRBJ2-5 | NA
CSATTPLGPGELFF | TGCAGTGCCACGACCCCGCTGGGCCCCGGGGAGCTGTTTTTT | TRBV20-1 | 14 | NA | TRBJ2-2 | NA
CSARDTGVAFF | TGCAGTGCTAGAGATACAGGGGTAGCTTTCTTT | TRBV20-1 | 11 | few | TRBJ1-1 | TRBD1
CASSLDSLAGVQETQYF | TGTGCCAGCAGCTTAGATTCCCTAGCGGGGGTTCAAGAGACCCAGTACTTC | TRBV11-2 | 17 | NA | TRBJ2-5 | TRBD2
CASSSPSGRSTGELFF | TGCGCCAGCAGCTCCCCTAGCGGGAGAAGCACCGGGGAGCTGTTTTTT | TRBV5-1 | 16 | NA | TRBJ2-2 | TRBD2
CASSRGRFSTDTQYF | TGTGCCAGCAGCCGAGGACGGTTTAGCACAGATACGCAGTATTTT | TRBV9 | 15 | few | TRBJ2-3 | NA